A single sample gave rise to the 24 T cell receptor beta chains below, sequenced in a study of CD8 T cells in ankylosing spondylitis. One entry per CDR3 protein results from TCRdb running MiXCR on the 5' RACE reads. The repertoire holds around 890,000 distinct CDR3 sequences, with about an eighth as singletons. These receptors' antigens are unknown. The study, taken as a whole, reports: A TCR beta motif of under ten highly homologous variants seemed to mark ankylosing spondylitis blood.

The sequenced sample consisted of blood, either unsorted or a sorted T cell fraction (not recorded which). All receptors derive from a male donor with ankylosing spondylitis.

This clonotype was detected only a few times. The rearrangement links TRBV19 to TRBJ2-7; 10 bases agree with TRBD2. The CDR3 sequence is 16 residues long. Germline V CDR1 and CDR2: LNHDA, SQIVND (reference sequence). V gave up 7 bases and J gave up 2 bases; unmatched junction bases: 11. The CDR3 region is CASNPGGLAGAYEQYF. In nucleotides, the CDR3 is TGTGCCAGTAACCCAGGAGGGCTAGCGGGAGCCTACGAGCAGTACTTC.

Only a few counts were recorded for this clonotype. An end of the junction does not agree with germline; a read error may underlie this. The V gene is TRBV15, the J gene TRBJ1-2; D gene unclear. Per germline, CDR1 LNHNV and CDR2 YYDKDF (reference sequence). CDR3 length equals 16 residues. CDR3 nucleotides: TGTGCCACCAGCAGAGATCTTACACCGATTAACGATGGCTACACCTTC. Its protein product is CATSRDLTPINDGYTF.

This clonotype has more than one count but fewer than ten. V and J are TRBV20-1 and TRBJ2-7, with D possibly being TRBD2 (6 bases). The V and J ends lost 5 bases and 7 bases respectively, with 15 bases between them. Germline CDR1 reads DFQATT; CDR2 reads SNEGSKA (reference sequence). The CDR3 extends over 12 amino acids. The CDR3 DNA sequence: TGCAGTGCTGGTCGGACTACCGGAGAGCAGTACTTC. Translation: CSAGRTTGEQYF.

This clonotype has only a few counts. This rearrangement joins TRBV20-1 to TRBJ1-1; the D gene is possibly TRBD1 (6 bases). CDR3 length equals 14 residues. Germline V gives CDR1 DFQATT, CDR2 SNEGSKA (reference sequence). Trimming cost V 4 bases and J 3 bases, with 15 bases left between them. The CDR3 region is CSAKQGTGHTEAFF. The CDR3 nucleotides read TGCAGTGCTAAACAGGGAACGGGGCACACTGAAGCTTTCTTT.

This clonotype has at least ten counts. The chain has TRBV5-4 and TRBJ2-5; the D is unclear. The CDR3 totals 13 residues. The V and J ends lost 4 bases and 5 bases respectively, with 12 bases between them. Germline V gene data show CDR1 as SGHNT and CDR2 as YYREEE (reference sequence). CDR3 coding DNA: TGTGCCAGCAGCCGGGCGGCAGAGGAGACCCAGTACTTC. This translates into CASSRAAEETQYF.

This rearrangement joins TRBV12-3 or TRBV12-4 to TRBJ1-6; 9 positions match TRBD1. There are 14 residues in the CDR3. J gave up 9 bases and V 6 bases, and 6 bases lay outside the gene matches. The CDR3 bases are TGTGCCAGCAGCCGGGACAGGGTCAGTTCACCCCTCCACTTT. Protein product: CASSRDRVSSPLHF.

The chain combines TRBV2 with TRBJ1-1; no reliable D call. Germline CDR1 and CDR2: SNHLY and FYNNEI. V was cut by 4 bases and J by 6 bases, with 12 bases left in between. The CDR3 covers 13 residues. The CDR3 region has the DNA TGTGCCAGCAGTGCGCGGATTTTCGCTGAAGCTTTCTTT. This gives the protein CASSARIFAEAFF.

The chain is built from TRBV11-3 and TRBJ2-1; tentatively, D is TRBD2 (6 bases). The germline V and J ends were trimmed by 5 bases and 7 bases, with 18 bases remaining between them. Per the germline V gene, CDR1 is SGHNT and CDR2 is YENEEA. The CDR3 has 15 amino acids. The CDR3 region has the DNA TGTGCCAGCAGCGCAACTAGCACTTCAAGGAATGAGCAGTTCTTC. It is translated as CASSATSTSRNEQFF.

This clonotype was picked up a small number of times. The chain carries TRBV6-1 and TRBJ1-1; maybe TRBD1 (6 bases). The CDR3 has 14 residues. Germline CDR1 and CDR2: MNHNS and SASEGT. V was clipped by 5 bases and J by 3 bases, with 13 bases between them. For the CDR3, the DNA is TGTGCCAGCAGTCAACCCGGGACACACACTGAAGCTTTCTTT. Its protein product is CASSQPGTHTEAFF.

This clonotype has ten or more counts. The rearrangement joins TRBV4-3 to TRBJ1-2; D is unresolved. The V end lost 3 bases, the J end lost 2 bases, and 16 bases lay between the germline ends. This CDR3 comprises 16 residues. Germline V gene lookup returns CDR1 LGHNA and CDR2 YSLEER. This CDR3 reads CASSQSHGNGNYGYTF. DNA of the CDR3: TGCGCCAGCAGCCAGAGTCACGGGAATGGGAACTATGGCTACACCTTC.

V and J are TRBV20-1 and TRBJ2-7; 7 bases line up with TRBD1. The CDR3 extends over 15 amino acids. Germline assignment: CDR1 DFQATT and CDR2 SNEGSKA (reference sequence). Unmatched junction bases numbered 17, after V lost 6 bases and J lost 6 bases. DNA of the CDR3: TGCAGTGCCATGCAACCGCAGACAGGGACCGCCGAGCAGTACTTC. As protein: CSAMQPQTGTAEQYF.

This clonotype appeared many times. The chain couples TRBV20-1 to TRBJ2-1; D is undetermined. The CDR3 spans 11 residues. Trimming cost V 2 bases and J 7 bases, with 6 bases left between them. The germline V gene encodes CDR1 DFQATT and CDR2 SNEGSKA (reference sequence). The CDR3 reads CSARSHNEQFF. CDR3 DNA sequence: TGCAGTGCTAGATCGCATAATGAGCAGTTCTTC.

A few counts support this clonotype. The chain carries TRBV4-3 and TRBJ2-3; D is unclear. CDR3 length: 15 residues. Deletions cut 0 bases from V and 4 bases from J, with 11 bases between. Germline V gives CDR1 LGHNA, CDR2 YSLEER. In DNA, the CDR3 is TGCGCCAGCAGCCAAGATAATGATTTTGCAGATACGCAGTATTTT. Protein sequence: CASSQDNDFADTQYF.

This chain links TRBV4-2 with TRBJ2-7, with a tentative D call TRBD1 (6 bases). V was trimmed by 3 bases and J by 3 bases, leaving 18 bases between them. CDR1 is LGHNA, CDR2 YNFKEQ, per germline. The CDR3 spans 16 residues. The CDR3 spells CASSHSSGQTLYEQYF. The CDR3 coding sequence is TGTGCCAGCAGCCATTCTTCCGGACAGACGCTCTACGAGCAGTACTTC.

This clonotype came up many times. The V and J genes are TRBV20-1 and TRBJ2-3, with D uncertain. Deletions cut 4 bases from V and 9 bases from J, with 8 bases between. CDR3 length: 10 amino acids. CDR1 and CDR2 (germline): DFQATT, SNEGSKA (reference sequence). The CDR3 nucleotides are TGCAGTGCTAATGCTGAGACGCAGTATTTT. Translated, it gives CSANAETQYF.

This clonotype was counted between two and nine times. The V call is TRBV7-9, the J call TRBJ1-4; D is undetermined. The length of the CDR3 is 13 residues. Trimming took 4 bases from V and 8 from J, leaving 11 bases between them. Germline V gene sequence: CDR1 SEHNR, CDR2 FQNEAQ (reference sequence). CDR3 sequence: CASSSRGEEKLFF. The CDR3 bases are TGTGCCAGCAGCTCCCGGGGTGAAGAAAAACTGTTTTTT.

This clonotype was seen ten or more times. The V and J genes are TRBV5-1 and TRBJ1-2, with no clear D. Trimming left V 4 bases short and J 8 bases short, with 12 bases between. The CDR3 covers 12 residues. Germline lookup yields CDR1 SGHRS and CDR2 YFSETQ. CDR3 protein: CASSTDLWGYTF. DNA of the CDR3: TGCGCCAGCAGCACGGACCTTTGGGGCTACACCTTC.

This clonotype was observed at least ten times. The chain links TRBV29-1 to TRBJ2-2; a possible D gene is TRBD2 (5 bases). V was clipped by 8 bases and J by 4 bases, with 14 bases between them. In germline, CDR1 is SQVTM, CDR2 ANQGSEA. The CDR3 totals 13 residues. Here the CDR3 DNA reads TGCAGCTCCACGTCCGCGGGCACCGGGGAGCTGTTTTTT. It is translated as CSSTSAGTGELFF.

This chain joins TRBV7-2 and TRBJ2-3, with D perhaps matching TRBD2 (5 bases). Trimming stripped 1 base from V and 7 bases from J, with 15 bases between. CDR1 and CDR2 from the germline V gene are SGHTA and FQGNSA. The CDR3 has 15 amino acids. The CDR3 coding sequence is TGTGCCAGCAGCTTAGGGCTAGCAGAGTTAAATACGCAGTATTTT. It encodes CASSLGLAELNTQYF. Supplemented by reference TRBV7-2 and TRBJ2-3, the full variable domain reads GAGVSQSPSNKVTEKGKDVELRCDPISGHTALYWYRQSLGQGLEFLIYFQGNSAPDKSGLPSDRFSAERTGGSVSTLTIQRTQQEDSAVYLCASSLGLAELNTQYFGPGTRLTVL.

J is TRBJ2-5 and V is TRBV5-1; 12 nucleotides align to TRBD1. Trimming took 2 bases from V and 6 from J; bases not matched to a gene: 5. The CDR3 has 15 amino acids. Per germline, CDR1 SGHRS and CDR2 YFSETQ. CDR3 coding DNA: TGCGCCAGCAGCTTAATGGGACAGGGGGCCCAGACCCAGTACTTC. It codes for CASSLMGQGAQTQYF.

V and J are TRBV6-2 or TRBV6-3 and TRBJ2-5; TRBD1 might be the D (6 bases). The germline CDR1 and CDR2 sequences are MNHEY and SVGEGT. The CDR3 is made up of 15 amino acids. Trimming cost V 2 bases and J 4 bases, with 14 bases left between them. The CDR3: CASSYKGTGRETQYF. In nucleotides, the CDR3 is TGTGCCAGCAGTTACAAGGGAACAGGGAGAGAGACCCAGTACTTC.

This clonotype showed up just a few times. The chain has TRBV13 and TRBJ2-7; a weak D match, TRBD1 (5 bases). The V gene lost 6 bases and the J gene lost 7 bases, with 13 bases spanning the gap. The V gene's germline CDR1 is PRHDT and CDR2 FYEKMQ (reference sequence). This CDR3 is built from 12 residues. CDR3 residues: CASRNRGGEQYF. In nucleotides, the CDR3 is TGTGCCAGCAGAAATAGGGGTGGGGAGCAGTACTTC.

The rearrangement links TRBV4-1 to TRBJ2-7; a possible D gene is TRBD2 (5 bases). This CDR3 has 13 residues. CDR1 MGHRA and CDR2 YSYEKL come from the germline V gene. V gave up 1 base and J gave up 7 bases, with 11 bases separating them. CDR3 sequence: CASSQVSGSEQYF. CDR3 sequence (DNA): TGCGCCAGCAGCCAAGTTTCGGGATCGGAGCAGTACTTC.

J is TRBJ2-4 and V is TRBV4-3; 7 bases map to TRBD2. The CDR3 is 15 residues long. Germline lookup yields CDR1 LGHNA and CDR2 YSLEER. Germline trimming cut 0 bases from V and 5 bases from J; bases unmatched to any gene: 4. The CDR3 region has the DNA TGCGCCAGCAGCCAAGATGGGAGGGCAGAAAACATTCAGTACTTC. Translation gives CASSQDGRAENIQYF.